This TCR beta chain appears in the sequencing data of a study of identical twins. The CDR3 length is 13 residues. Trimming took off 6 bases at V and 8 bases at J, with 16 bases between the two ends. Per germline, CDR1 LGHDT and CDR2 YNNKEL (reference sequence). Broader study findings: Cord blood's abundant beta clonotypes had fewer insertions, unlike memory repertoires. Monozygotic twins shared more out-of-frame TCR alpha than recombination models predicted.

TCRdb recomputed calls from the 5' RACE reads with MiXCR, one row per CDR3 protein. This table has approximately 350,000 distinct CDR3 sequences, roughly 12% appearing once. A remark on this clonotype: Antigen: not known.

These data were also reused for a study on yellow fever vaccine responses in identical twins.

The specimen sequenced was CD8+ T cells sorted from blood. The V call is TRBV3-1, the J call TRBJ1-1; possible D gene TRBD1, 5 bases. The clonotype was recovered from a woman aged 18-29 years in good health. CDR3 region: CASRPSGAAEAFF. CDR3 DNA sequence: TGTGCCAGCAGACCGAGCGGGGCGGCCGAAGCTTTCTTT.